This T cell receptor beta chain came from a study of graft-versus-host responses after intestinal transplantation. As for the study in general: Anti-thymocyte globulin served as induction for all recipients, who then took tacrolimus and steroids for 3 to 4 years. Findings and limits, study-wide: Researchers found GvH clones in recipient marrow, and some showed up first in ileum or blood. HvG clone declines early post-transplant were associated with peak circulating GvH levels.

About this clone itself: Its cognate antigen is unknown.

Here immunoSEQ multiplex PCR was the method, and the copy in TCRdb shows in-frame clones only, minus some. The sample yields fewer than 95,000 clones, about 93% seen once. This CDR3 region has 13 residues. The germline CDR1 and CDR2 sequences are GTSNPN and SVGIG (reference sequence). Trimming pared 1 base from V and 2 bases from J, leaving 8 bases between. The sample in question was unstimulated CD8+ T cells sorted from spleen or lymph node cells, obtained before intestinal transplant. The chain carries TRBV30 and TRBJ2-5, with a possible D match to TRBD1 (5 bases). This receptor was obtained from a human donor who received an intestinal transplant. The CDR3 here is CAWSEGIQETQYF. As DNA, the CDR3 is TGTGCCTGGAGTGAGGGGATACAAGAGACCCAGTACTTC.